Below, 21 T cell receptor beta chains from the same sample are listed, as sequenced in a study of T cell clonotyping in hematopoietic cell transplantation. Generated by immunoSEQ multiplex PCR, the TCRdb table keeps only in-frame clones and is missing some. The sample holds about 27,000 clones, around 70% seen once. Time point meaning: recipient sample about 28 days before transplant, after cytoreduction. The sequencing here drew on peripheral blood mononuclear cells, taken before stem cell transplant. These receptors were taken from a man between 50 and 59 years old with myelodysplastic syndrome. Some clones in this sample may be carry-over from other donors' samples.

The CDR3 loop reads CASSLWVSNYGYTF. The CDR3, as DNA: TGTGCCAGCAGTTTATGGGTTAGTAACTATGGCTACACCTTC. This rearrangement joins TRBV28 to TRBJ1-2; D call uncertain. Germline V CDR1 and CDR2: MDHEN, SYDVKM. Trimming took off 0 bases at V and 1 base at J, with 6 bases between the two ends. The CDR3 loop spans 14 amino acids.

This clone showed up just once. The rearrangement uses TRBV30 and TRBJ2-3, with unresolved D. The CDR3 totals 11 residues. Trimming took off 7 bases at V and 8 bases at J, with 13 bases between the two ends. Germline lookup yields CDR1 GTSNPN and CDR2 SVGIG (reference sequence). CDR3 nucleotide sequence: TGTGCCTCCGGGCCAACCACTACGCAGTATTTT. Protein product: CASGPTTTQYF.

The chain recombines TRBV11-1 with TRBJ2-7; no clear D gene. The CDR3 consists of 12 residues. Per germline, CDR1 SGHAT and CDR2 FQDESV (reference sequence). Between the trimmed V and J ends, which lost 4 bases and 7 bases, there was a span of 11 bases. The DNA for the CDR3 is TGTGCCAGCAGCTCCGGGTGGCTAGAGCAGTACTTC. Protein sequence: CASSSGWLEQYF. The full variable domain, completed using reference TRBV11-1 and TRBJ2-7, is EAEVAQSPRYKITEKSQAVAFWCDPISGHATLYWYRQILGQGPELLVQFQDESVVDDSQLPKDRFSAERLKGVDSTLKIQPAELGDSAMYLCASSSGWLEQYFGPGTRLTVT.

The V call is TRBV27, the J call TRBJ1-2; 9 bases match TRBD1. Unmatched junction bases numbered 7, after V lost 0 bases and J lost 8 bases. The length of the CDR3 is 15 residues. Germline values: CDR1 MNHEY, CDR2 SMNVEV (reference sequence). CDR3 coding DNA: TGTGCCAGCAGTTTATCTGGGACAGGGCTTGAGGGCTACACCTTC. As protein: CASSLSGTGLEGYTF.

This clone was detected a few times. CDR3 residues: CASSQAWSTENTEAFF. For the CDR3, the DNA is TGCGCCAGCAGCCAAGCTTGGAGTACGGAGAACACTGAAGCTTTCTTT. The chain joins TRBV4-1 to TRBJ1-1; D not resolved. This CDR3 has 16 residues. CDR1 is MGHRA and CDR2 is YSYEKL in the germline V gene. The V gene lost 1 base and the J gene lost 1 base, with 13 bases spanning the gap.

This clone was counted between two and nine times. The chain has TRBV30 and TRBJ1-2; TRBD1 matches at 8 bases. Germline loops: CDR1 GTSNPN, CDR2 SVGIG (reference sequence). The CDR3 loop spans 14 amino acids. Trimming took 7 bases from V and 7 from J; bases not matched to a gene: 14. The CDR3 is CAFPLSGQDVGYTF. CDR3 nucleotides: TGTGCCTTCCCGCTTTCGGGACAGGATGTTGGCTACACCTTC.

This chain uses TRBV7-2 with TRBJ2-5; D is ambiguous. Germline V gene sequence: CDR1 SGHTA, CDR2 FQGNSA. The germline V and J ends were trimmed by 5 bases and 0 bases, with 13 bases remaining between them. This CDR3 has 15 residues. This CDR3 reads CASSRPVGYQETQYF. DNA for the CDR3: TGTGCCAGCAGCCGCCCGGTAGGGTACCAAGAGACCCAGTACTTC.

The CDR3 bases are TGCGCCAGCAGCTCAGGGACTAGCTCAGACGAGACCCAGTACTTC. This gives the protein CASSSGTSSDETQYF. The chain combines TRBV5-1 with TRBJ2-5; TRBD2 matches at 9 bases. The CDR3 has 15 residues. Germline V gene sequence: CDR1 SGHRS, CDR2 YFSETQ. J gave up 5 bases and V 3 bases, and 8 bases lay outside the gene matches. The full variable domain, with the rest looked up from reference TRBV5-1 and TRBJ2-5, is KAGVTQTPRYLIKTRGQQVTLSCSPISGHRSVSWYQQTPGQGLQFLFEYFSETQRNKGNFPGRFSGRQFSNSRSEMNVSTLELGDSALYLCASSSGTSSDETQYFGPGTRLLVL.

The V gene is TRBV28, the J gene TRBJ1-5; a weak D match, TRBD1 (6 bases). Germline V gene lookup returns CDR1 MDHEN and CDR2 SYDVKM. Trimming stripped 5 bases from V and 1 base from J, with 15 bases between. The CDR3 runs to 16 residues. CDR3 loop: CASSDTGKGSNQPQHF. The CDR3 nucleotides read TGTGCCAGCAGTGATACAGGGAAGGGGAGCAATCAGCCCCAGCATTTT.

This chain connects TRBV30 to TRBJ2-2; D unresolved. The CDR3 runs 13 residues. V shed 0 bases and J shed 6 bases, with 8 bases lying between them. Germline V gene sequence: CDR1 GTSNPN, CDR2 SVGIG (reference sequence). The CDR3 DNA follows: TGTGCCTGGAGTGTAAGTCGGTCCGGGGAGCTGTTTTTT. Residues: CAWSVSRSGELFF.

The V call is TRBV30, the J call TRBJ1-4; D call uncertain. Germline V gives CDR1 GTSNPN, CDR2 SVGIG (reference sequence). Trimming cost V 4 bases and J 0 bases, with 6 bases left between them. The length of the CDR3 is 13 residues. CDR3 protein: CAWTGTTNEKLFF. CDR3 in DNA: TGTGCCTGGACCGGGACAACTAATGAAAAACTGTTTTTT. Full variable domain (remainder filled in from reference TRBV30 and TRBJ1-4): SQTIHQWPATLVQPVGSPLSLECTVEGTSNPNLYWYRQAAGRGLQLLFYSVGIGQISSEVPQNLSASRPQDRQFILSSKKLLLSDSGFYLCAWTGTTNEKLFFGSGTQLSVL.

The chain links TRBV30 to TRBJ1-2; D ambiguous. The CDR3 is 11 residues long. V lost 5 bases and J lost 3, with 7 bases in between. Germline V gene data show CDR1 as GTSNPN and CDR2 as SVGIG (reference sequence). The CDR3 reads CAWAGDYGYTF. The CDR3 DNA reads TGTGCCTGGGCAGGCGACTATGGCTACACCTTC. Variable domain in full (rest from reference TRBV30 and TRBJ1-2): SQTIHQWPATLVQPVGSPLSLECTVEGTSNPNLYWYRQAAGRGLQLLFYSVGIGQISSEVPQNLSASRPQDRQFILSSKKLLLSDSGFYLCAWAGDYGYTFGSGTRLTVV.

The CDR3 nucleotides read TGTGCCAGCAGCGTAGCTCTAGACAGGGGCAATGAGCAGTTCTTC. Its protein is CASSVALDRGNEQFF. V is TRBV9 and J is TRBJ2-1; the match to TRBD1 covers 8 bases. V was clipped by 0 bases and J by 6 bases; unmatched bases: 5. This CDR3 region has 15 residues. From germline, CDR1 is SGDLS and CDR2 YYNGEE.

The rearrangement links TRBV5-6 to TRBJ1-1, with TRBD1 matching 8 bases. The CDR3 runs to 14 residues. The ends lost 6 bases at V and 1 base at J; junction bases unmatched: 5. Germline CDR1 and CDR2: SGHDT and YYEEEE. The CDR3 DNA reads as TGTGCCAGCATCCGACAGGGGCCGAACACTGAAGCTTTCTTT. This translates into CASIRQGPNTEAFF.

This clone has more than one count but fewer than ten. The genes are TRBV4-2 and TRBJ2-7; TRBD2 matches 13 bases. With V trimmed by 4 bases and J by 2 bases, 5 bases remained unmatched. This CDR3 spans 16 amino acids. Germline CDR1 LGHNA, CDR2 YNFKEQ. The CDR3 coding sequence is TGTGCCAGCAGCCCGGGGGGACTAGCGGGGACCTACGAGCAGTACTTC. It encodes CASSPGGLAGTYEQYF.

The V gene is TRBV28, the J gene TRBJ1-1; D is ambiguous. The CDR3 contains 13 residues. The V gene lost 7 bases and the J gene lost 1 base, with 10 bases spanning the gap. The germline V gene has CDR1 MDHEN and CDR2 SYDVKM. Here the CDR3 DNA reads TGTGCCAGCAATTCAGGCGGGAACACTGAAGCTTTCTTT. It specifies CASNSGGNTEAFF.

The chain carries TRBV7-6 and TRBJ1-1; D gene uncertain. Germline V CDR1 and CDR2: SGHVS, FNYEAQ. The CDR3 is 12 amino acids. Between the trimmed V and J ends, which lost 2 bases and 9 bases, there was a span of 10 bases. The CDR3 spells CASSLRTKQAFF. CDR3 sequence (DNA): TGTGCCAGCAGCTTACGGACGAAGCAAGCTTTCTTT.

This clone was picked up a small number of times. This chain joins TRBV6-5 and TRBJ1-2, with D uncertain. V was pared by 4 bases and J by 0 bases, with 9 bases between. CDR1 MNHEY and CDR2 SVGAGI come from the germline V gene. CDR3 length: 14 residues. CDR3 coding DNA: TGTGCCAGCAGTTTGGAACCTTCTAACTATGGCTACACCTTC. Amino acids: CASSLEPSNYGYTF.

The sample holds one count of this clone. V gene TRBV28 combines with J gene TRBJ1-5; the D gene is possibly TRBD1 (6 bases). CDR1 is MDHEN, CDR2 SYDVKM, per germline. The V gene lost 5 bases and the J gene lost 10 bases, with 18 bases spanning the gap. The CDR3 contains 14 residues. The CDR3 DNA reads TGTGCCAGCAGTAAGGACAGATTAATCAGCCCCCAGCATTTT. This gives the protein CASSKDRLISPQHF. The full variable domain, rest sourced from reference TRBV28 and TRBJ1-5, is DVKVTQSSRYLVKRTGEKVFLECVQDMDHENMFWYRQDPGLGLRLIYFSYDVKMKEKGDIPEGYSVSREKKERFSLILESASTNQTSMYLCASSKDRLISPQHFGDGTRLSIL.

The chain uses TRBV29-1 and TRBJ2-7, with 7 bases that match TRBD2. The CDR3 spans 15 residues. CDR1 and CDR2 (germline): SQVTM, ANQGSEA. V was clipped by 1 base and J by 0 bases; unmatched bases: 6. The CDR3 nucleotides are TGCAGCGTTGAAGGGGAGCGGGGAAACTCCTACGAGCAGTACTTC. It translates to CSVEGERGNSYEQYF.

Worth noting for this clone: The germline gene is not matched at one end of the junction; a read error may be the cause. V and J are TRBV29-1 and TRBJ1-3; tentatively, D is TRBD1 (6 bases). The CDR3 has 14 residues. Germline V CDR1 and CDR2: SQVTM, ANQGSEA. Here the CDR3 reads CSAVDSLSGNTIYF. The CDR3 DNA follows: TGCAGCGCCGTGGACAGTTTATCTGGAAACACCATATACTTT.